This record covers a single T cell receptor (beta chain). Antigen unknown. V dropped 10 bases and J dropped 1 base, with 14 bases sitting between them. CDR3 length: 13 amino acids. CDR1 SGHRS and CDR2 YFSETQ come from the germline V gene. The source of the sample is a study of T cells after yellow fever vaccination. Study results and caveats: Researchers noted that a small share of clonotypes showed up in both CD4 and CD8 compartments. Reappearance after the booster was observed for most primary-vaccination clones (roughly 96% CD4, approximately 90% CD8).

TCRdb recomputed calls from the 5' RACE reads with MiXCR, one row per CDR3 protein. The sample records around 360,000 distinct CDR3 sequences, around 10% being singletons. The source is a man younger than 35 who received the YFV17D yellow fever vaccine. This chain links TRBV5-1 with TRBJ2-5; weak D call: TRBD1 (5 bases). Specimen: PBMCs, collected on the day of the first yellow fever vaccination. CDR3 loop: CASNPDTQETQYF. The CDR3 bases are TGCGCCTCCAATCCGGACACCCAAGAGACCCAGTACTTC.